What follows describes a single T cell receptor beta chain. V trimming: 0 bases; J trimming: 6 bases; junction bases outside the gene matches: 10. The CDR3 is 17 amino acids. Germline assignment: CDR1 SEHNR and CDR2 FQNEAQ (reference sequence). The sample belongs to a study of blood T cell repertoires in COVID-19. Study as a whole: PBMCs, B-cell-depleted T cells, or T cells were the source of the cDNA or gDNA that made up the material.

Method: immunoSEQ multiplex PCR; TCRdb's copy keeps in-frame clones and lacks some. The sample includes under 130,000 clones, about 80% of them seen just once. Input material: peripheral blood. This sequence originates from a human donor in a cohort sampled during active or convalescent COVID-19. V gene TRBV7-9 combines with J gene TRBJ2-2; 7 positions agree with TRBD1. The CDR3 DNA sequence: TGTGCCAGCAGCTTAGCTACAGGGGCGCGTAGGTCCGGGGAGCTGTTTTTT. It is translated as CASSLATGARRSGELFF.